The entry that follows covers one T cell receptor (beta chain) sequence. V lost 0 bases to trimming and J lost 1 base; unmatched junction nucleotides: 4. The CDR3 consists of 16 residues. The germline V gene has CDR1 LGHNA and CDR2 YNFKEQ. These data are taken from a study of cytomegalovirus exposure and HLA in healthy donors. Study in general: The use of the same platform for the 90 to 150 validation repertoires and the roughly 630 first-cohort repertoires was reported by a later analysis.

Sequencing used immunoSEQ multiplex PCR; TCRdb keeps in-frame clones, though not all of them. The table shows about 350,000 clones, with roughly 87% occurring only once. The J gene is TRBJ2-5, the V gene TRBV4-2; the match to TRBD1 covers 8 bases. The sequenced sample was PBMCs. The sequence derives from a woman between 25 and 40 years old in good health and CMV-seropositive. This chain's CDR3 is CASSQDGGTGQETQYF. Written as DNA, the CDR3 is TGTGCCAGCAGCCAAGATGGGGGGACAGGCCAAGAGACCCAGTACTTC.